The rows below give T cell receptor beta chains drawn from one sample of a study of blood T cell repertoires in COVID-19. Assay: immunoSEQ multiplex PCR; the TCRdb copy retains only in-frame clones and omits some. The table includes about 130,000 clones, roughly 72% detected once. Material for sequencing was peripheral blood. Source of these receptors: a human donor in a cohort sampled during active COVID-19. Both conserved end residues are part of each CDR3.

CDR3 protein: CASSPPGQAVREQFF; V gene: TRBV7-8; J gene: TRBJ2-1
CDR3 protein: CASGTDRNTEAFF; V gene: TRBV6-5; J gene: TRBJ1-1
CDR3 protein: CASNSEAFF; V gene: TRBV21-1; J gene: TRBJ1-1
CDR3 protein: CSVESTGRGLRTDTQYF; V gene: TRBV29-1; J gene: TRBJ2-3
CDR3 protein: CATQGSSYEQYF; V gene: TRBV10-3; J gene: TRBJ2-7
CDR3 protein: CASSPAGQSSGNTIYF; V gene: TRBV7-9; J gene: TRBJ1-3
CDR3 protein: CASSIGGSANYGYTF; V gene: TRBV19; J gene: TRBJ1-2
CDR3 protein: CASSIGQGRSGNIQYF; V gene: TRBV19; J gene: TRBJ2-4
CDR3 protein: CASSPGTGTTYNEQFF; V gene: TRBV5-4; J gene: TRBJ2-1
CDR3 protein: CSASPIRGGLYNEQFF; V gene: TRBV20-1; J gene: TRBJ2-1
CDR3 protein: CASSPTGTNQPQHF; V gene: TRBV18; J gene: TRBJ1-5
CDR3 protein: CASSQEPGANYGYTF; V gene: TRBV3-1/TRBV3-2; J gene: TRBJ1-2